One sample yielded the 3 T cell receptor beta chains listed below, sequenced in a study of blood T cells in healthy people across ages. Sample-barcoded 5' priming and a J-beta primer mix drove a second PCR of about 7 to 12 cycles. TCRdb reprocessed the 5' RACE reads via MiXCR and lists one record per CDR3 protein. The sample yields some 900,000 distinct CDR3 sequences, roughly 50% seen once. The specimen sequenced was blood. These receptors were taken from a man under 40 in good health.

This clonotype occurred a few times. The chain is built from TRBV28 and TRBJ2-1, with 8 bases matching TRBD2. Trimming removed 5 bases from V and 8 bases from J; junction bases left unmatched: 14. The CDR3 spans 16 residues. Germline lookup yields CDR1 MDHEN and CDR2 SYDVKM. The DNA for the CDR3 is TGTGCCAGCAGTCTACCAGCGGGGGAGGGAGTTTATGAGCAGTTCTTC. Protein sequence: CASSLPAGEGVYEQFF.

Only a few counts were recorded for this clonotype. The rearrangement links TRBV27 to TRBJ2-1, with D perhaps matching TRBD1 (5 bases). Trimming left V 3 bases short and J 3 bases short, with 24 bases between. In germline, CDR1 is MNHEY, CDR2 SMNVEV (reference sequence). The CDR3 runs to 19 residues. The CDR3 reads CASSFRFGALSPDYNEQFF. In nucleotides, the CDR3 is TGTGCCAGCAGTTTCAGGTTTGGGGCATTAAGCCCGGACTACAATGAGCAGTTCTTC.

This chain joins TRBV3-1 and TRBJ2-1; weak D call: TRBD2 (6 bases). The V end was cut by 1 base, the J end by 7 bases, with 17 bases between. This CDR3 is built from 16 residues. CDR1 LGHDT and CDR2 YNNKEL come from the germline V gene (reference sequence). CDR3 in amino acids: CASSQVGGIGGNEQFF. The CDR3 DNA sequence: TGTGCCAGCAGCCAAGTGGGTGGCATAGGAGGGAATGAGCAGTTCTTC.